Detailed here is one T cell receptor beta chain. This entry belongs to a study of OX40 agonist ivuxolimab in advanced cancers. CDR3 size: 15 residues. V shed 5 bases and J shed 0 bases, with 11 bases lying between them. Germline CDR1 is MNHEY and CDR2 is SMNVEV (reference sequence). Generated by immunoSEQ multiplex PCR, the TCRdb table keeps only in-frame clones and is missing some. Among approximately 79,000 clones listed, 87% were seen once. The input for sequencing was CD4+ or CD8+ T cells sorted from blood, taken in a trial of the OX40 agonist ivuxolimab. The clonotype originates from an adult with an advanced solid tumor such as melanoma, head and neck, liver or kidney cancer. V gene TRBV27 combines with J gene TRBJ1-3; D not resolved. The CDR3: CASSPLRGSGNTIYF. The CDR3 DNA follows: TGTGCCAGCAGTCCCCTCCGGGGCTCTGGAAACACCATATATTTT.